These 16 T cell receptor beta chains were sequenced from one sample in a study of blood T cell repertoires in COVID-19 (dated by TCRdb to 2018 to 2020). The library relied on the immunoSEQ multiplex PCR assay. The clones in this table, taken by TCRdb from immuneACCESS, are in-frame only. Not every clone is retained; where verified, under half of the shortfall comes from an unresolved V gene, and the cause of the rest is unknown. The sample contains about 69,000 clones, 85% to 90% of them found a single time. The top ten hold about 4.9% of the sample. Sequencing was done on a sample of peripheral blood. The origin of the receptors is a man aged 45-65 years with acute or convalescent COVID-19.

V gene TRBV4-1 combines with J gene TRBJ1-1; 7 bases align to TRBD1. Germline trimming cut 2 bases from V and 6 bases from J; bases unmatched to any gene: 6. The CDR3 consists of 14 residues. The germline CDR1 and CDR2 sequences are MGHRA and YSYEKL. Here the CDR3 DNA reads TGCGCCAGCAGCCAACGTGACAGGGTGGCTGAAGCTTTCTTT. It codes for CASSQRDRVAEAFF.

The chain combines TRBV24-1 with TRBJ2-5, with 9 bases identical to TRBD2. The V and J ends lost 2 bases and 4 bases, in that order; junction bases with no gene match: 7. The CDR3 is 16 residues long. CDR1 KGHDR and CDR2 SFDVKD come from the germline V gene. CDR3: CATSDSGLALGETQYF. The CDR3 coding sequence is TGTGCCACCAGTGATTCCGGACTAGCGCTGGGAGAGACCCAGTACTTC.

This clone was picked up one time. The chain links TRBV24-1 to TRBJ2-5; 14 nucleotides agree with TRBD2. This CDR3 has 20 residues. The J segment lost 4 bases and the V segment lost 4 bases, leaving 16 bases of the junction unmatched. CDR1 KGHDR and CDR2 SFDVKD come from the germline V gene. CDR3: CATSDNRGGTSGSERETQYF. The CDR3 DNA reads TGTGCCACCAGTGACAACAGGGGCGGGACTAGCGGGAGTGAGCGAGAGACCCAGTACTTC.

This chain uses TRBV18 with TRBJ2-7; D is unclear. The CDR3 sequence is 13 residues long. Per the germline V gene, CDR1 is KGHSH and CDR2 is LQKENI. Trimming took 3 bases from V and 2 from J, leaving 8 bases between them. In nucleotides, the CDR3 is TGTGCCAGCTCACCTATTGACACCTACGAGCAGTACTTC. Amino acid sequence: CASSPIDTYEQYF.

This sequence joins TRBV6-7 and TRBJ1-5; no definite D call. TRBV6-7 is treated as an ORF (open reading frame) with a function not yet certain. The V and J ends lost 7 bases and 9 bases respectively, with 10 bases between them. The CDR3 covers 11 residues. The CDR3 DNA reads TGTGCCAGCACTCGGGTACGGCCCCAGCATTTT. Translation: CASTRVRPQHF.

The V call is TRBV7-2, the J call TRBJ1-1, with TRBD1 matching over 9 bases. Germline CDR1 SGHTA, CDR2 FQGNSA. The V and J ends lost 3 bases and 5 bases, in that order; junction bases with no gene match: 7. CDR3 length equals 15 residues. CDR3 sequence: CASSLAGQGKTEAFF. In DNA, the CDR3 is TGTGCCAGCAGCTTGGCGGGACAGGGTAAGACTGAAGCTTTCTTT.

The chain couples TRBV5-6 to TRBJ2-3; 8 bases are shared with TRBD1. Germline values: CDR1 SGHDT, CDR2 YYEEEE. The junction had 10 bases not matched to a gene; V was cut back by 1 base and J by 0 bases. The CDR3 runs 18 residues. Here the CDR3 reads CASSLIGQGLISTDTQYF. CDR3 DNA: TGTGCCAGCAGCTTGATAGGACAGGGCCTCATTAGCACAGATACGCAGTATTTT.

The chain carries TRBV13 and TRBJ1-1; the D is unclear. Germline V gene lookup returns CDR1 PRHDT and CDR2 FYEKMQ (reference sequence). CDR3 length: 13 residues. V shed 2 bases and J shed 4 bases, with 8 bases lying between them. The CDR3 protein is CASSLRRSTEAFF. The CDR3, as DNA: TGTGCCAGCAGCTTAAGAAGGAGCACTGAAGCTTTCTTT.

The chain joins TRBV30 to TRBJ1-3; 8 bases match TRBD1. V lost 3 bases to trimming and J lost 2 bases; unmatched junction nucleotides: 6. The germline V gene encodes CDR1 GTSNPN and CDR2 SVGIG (reference sequence). The CDR3 loop spans 15 amino acids. CDR3: CAWSRTGNAGNTIYF. CDR3 DNA sequence: TGTGCCTGGAGCCGGACAGGGAACGCTGGAAACACCATATATTTT.

There are a few counts of this clone. The rearrangement uses TRBV7-8 and TRBJ1-1; unclear D gene. The CDR3 extends over 15 amino acids. Germline V gene data show CDR1 as SGHVS and CDR2 as FQNEAQ. Trimming left V 5 bases short and J 0 bases short, with 13 bases between. CDR3 residues: CASSQRWQLNTEAFF. CDR3 DNA sequence: TGTGCCAGCAGCCAGAGGTGGCAGTTGAACACTGAAGCTTTCTTT.

CDR3 residues: CASSIPGGTYNEQFF. Here the CDR3 DNA reads TGCGCCAGCAGCATCCCAGGGGGGACTTACAATGAGCAGTTCTTC. J is TRBJ2-1 and V is TRBV5-1; D is possibly TRBD1 (7 bases). The CDR3 has 15 amino acids. The V gene's germline CDR1 is SGHRS and CDR2 YFSETQ. Trimming shortened V by 4 bases and J by 4 bases, and 15 bases separated the two germline ends.

The V call is TRBV6-5, the J call TRBJ1-2; 9 bases match TRBD1. Germline V gene sequence: CDR1 MNHEY, CDR2 SVGAGI. The CDR3 spans 14 residues. The junction had 4 bases not matched to a gene; V was cut back by 0 bases and J by 8 bases. The CDR3 region has the DNA TGTGCCAGCAGTTACTCGGGACAGGGTTACGGCTACACCTTC. Translated, it gives CASSYSGQGYGYTF.

The rearrangement links TRBV7-7 to TRBJ2-5; TRBD1 agrees at 10 bases. After removal of 4 bases from V and 5 bases from J, the junction contained 4 bases not matched to a gene. This CDR3 spans 14 amino acids. Germline V gives CDR1 SSHAT, CDR2 FNYEAQ (reference sequence). The CDR3 here is CASSSDRGSETQYF. CDR3 sequence (DNA): TGTGCCAGCAGCTCGGACAGGGGGTCGGAGACCCAGTACTTC.

This sequence joins TRBV6-5 and TRBJ1-2, with 8 bases aligning to TRBD1. The junction had 8 bases not matched to a gene; V was cut back by 2 bases and J by 9 bases. The germline V gene has CDR1 MNHEY and CDR2 SVGAGI. The CDR3 spans 14 residues. CDR3 amino acids: CASSYPGTGSRYTF. The CDR3 DNA reads TGTGCCAGCAGTTACCCCGGGACAGGAAGCCGCTACACCTTC.

The genes are TRBV19 and TRBJ2-1, with TRBD2 matching 7 bases. Per germline, CDR1 LNHDA and CDR2 SQIVND (reference sequence). This CDR3 comprises 13 residues. The junction had 8 bases not matched to a gene; V was cut back by 0 bases and J by 15 bases. CDR3 loop: CASSIDRGSDRFF. CDR3 DNA: TGTGCCAGTAGTATAGATCGCGGGAGTGATCGGTTCTTC.

The chain joins TRBV5-6 to TRBJ1-1; D not resolved. The CDR3 has 14 amino acids. Trimming shortened V by 1 base and J by 1 base, and 8 bases separated the two germline ends. From germline, CDR1 is SGHDT and CDR2 YYEEEE. This chain's CDR3 is CASSLSRGNTEAFF. The CDR3 region has the DNA TGTGCCAGCAGCTTGTCCCGGGGGAACACTGAAGCTTTCTTT.